This passage covers 9 T cell receptor beta chains from one sample sequenced in a study of shared clonotypes between healthy human individuals. Libraries were prepared by immunoSEQ multiplex PCR; TCRdb keeps only in-frame clonotypes and omits some of them. The data hold approximately 2,000,000 clones, with around 95% observed a single time. The naive CD8 subset, CD45RO-negative cells positively selected for CCR7, excluded terminally differentiated effector memory CD45RA+ cells. The sample taken for sequencing was naive CD8+ T cells from PBMCs. These receptors came from a man aged 18 to 30 in good health. Some clones in this sample may be carry-over from other donors' samples.

The chain joins TRBV5-5 to TRBJ2-7; weak D call: TRBD1 (6 bases). Per the germline V gene, CDR1 is SGHKS and CDR2 is YYEKEE (reference sequence). Trimming took 3 bases from V and 7 from J, leaving 20 bases between them. The CDR3 runs to 15 residues. The CDR3 sequence is CASSSPTGPRGEQYF. The CDR3 coding sequence is TGTGCCAGCAGCTCCCCGACAGGACCCAGGGGAGAGCAGTACTTC.

The chain recombines TRBV7-3 with TRBJ1-2, with D maybe TRBD1 (5 bases). Deletions cut 5 bases from V and 0 bases from J, with 10 bases between. The germline V gene encodes CDR1 SGHTA and CDR2 FQGTGA. The CDR3 is made up of 14 amino acids. CDR3 sequence: CASSEEGPNYGYTF. Written as DNA, the CDR3 is TGTGCCAGCAGCGAAGAGGGGCCTAACTATGGCTACACCTTC. Full variable domain (outside the CDR3, taken from reference TRBV7-3 and TRBJ1-2): GAGVSQTPSNKVTEKGKYVELRCDPISGHTALYWYRQSLGQGPEFLIYFQGTGAADDSGLPNDRFFAVRPEGSVSTLKIQRTERGDSAVYLCASSEEGPNYGYTFGSGTRLTVV.

The V gene is TRBV28, the J gene TRBJ2-7; D gene ambiguous. The V and J ends lost 3 bases and 0 bases respectively, with 12 bases between them. Germline-derived CDR1 and CDR2 are MDHEN and SYDVKM. The CDR3 runs 15 residues. CDR3 residues: CASSLIRASSYEQYF. The CDR3 bases are TGTGCCAGCAGTTTGATTAGGGCAAGCTCCTACGAGCAGTACTTC. Based on the CDR3 plus reference TRBV28 and TRBJ2-7, the full variable domain is DVKVTQSSRYLVKRTGEKVFLECVQDMDHENMFWYRQDPGLGLRLIYFSYDVKMKEKGDIPEGYSVSREKKERFSLILESASTNQTSMYLCASSLIRASSYEQYFGPGTRLTVT.

This chain uses TRBV14 with TRBJ1-1; no definite D call. This CDR3 is built from 15 residues. The germline V gene has CDR1 SGHDN and CDR2 FVKESK. Trimming cost V 0 bases and J 3 bases, with 11 bases left between them. CDR3 region: CASSQDVVDYTEAFF. The CDR3 DNA reads TGTGCCAGCAGCCAAGATGTAGTAGACTACACTGAAGCTTTCTTT.

V is TRBV6-5 and J is TRBJ2-1; D call uncertain. The germline V and J ends were trimmed by 6 bases and 4 bases, with 16 bases remaining between them. The length of the CDR3 is 15 residues. Germline V gene lookup returns CDR1 MNHEY and CDR2 SVGAGI. The CDR3 loop is CASRQPGRVYNEQFF. DNA for the CDR3: TGTGCCAGCAGACAACCGGGCCGGGTATACAATGAGCAGTTCTTC.

The rearrangement uses TRBV6-5 and TRBJ2-2; 9 bases match TRBD1. The CDR3 runs 15 residues. V was clipped by 6 bases and J by 4 bases; unmatched bases: 6. Germline lookup yields CDR1 MNHEY and CDR2 SVGAGI. The CDR3 DNA follows: TGTGCCAGCAGCCGTTACAGGGGGCCCACCGGGGAGCTGTTTTTT. Its translation: CASSRYRGPTGELFF.

The V and J genes are TRBV7-3 and TRBJ2-1; TRBD2 aligns across 9 bases. The CDR3 is made up of 16 amino acids. The germline V gene has CDR1 SGHTA and CDR2 FQGTGA. V lost 4 bases, J lost 5 bases, and 9 bases stayed unmatched. The DNA of the CDR3 is TGTGCCAGCAGCTACCTTTCAGTAGCGGGGGACAATGAGCAGTTCTTC. Translating gives CASSYLSVAGDNEQFF. Full variable domain (missing parts from reference TRBV7-3 and TRBJ2-1): GAGVSQTPSNKVTEKGKYVELRCDPISGHTALYWYRQSLGQGPEFLIYFQGTGAADDSGLPNDRFFAVRPEGSVSTLKIQRTERGDSAVYLCASSYLSVAGDNEQFFGPGTRLTVL.

This rearrangement joins TRBV28 to TRBJ1-5, with D hard to call. The V end was cut by 5 bases, the J end by 5 bases, with 19 bases between. The CDR3 contains 16 residues. In germline, CDR1 is MDHEN, CDR2 SYDVKM. The CDR3 protein is CASSLALVGWDQPQHF. The CDR3 DNA sequence: TGTGCCAGCAGTCTCGCCCTCGTAGGTTGGGATCAGCCCCAGCATTTT.

The chain links TRBV4-3 to TRBJ1-1; D unresolved. V was shortened by 3 bases and J by 0 bases, with 8 bases between the two germline ends. CDR3 size: 14 residues. Germline values: CDR1 LGHNA, CDR2 YSLEER. In DNA form, the CDR3 reads TGCGCCAGCAGCCAGATGTCAGTGAACACTGAAGCTTTCTTT. Translation: CASSQMSVNTEAFF.